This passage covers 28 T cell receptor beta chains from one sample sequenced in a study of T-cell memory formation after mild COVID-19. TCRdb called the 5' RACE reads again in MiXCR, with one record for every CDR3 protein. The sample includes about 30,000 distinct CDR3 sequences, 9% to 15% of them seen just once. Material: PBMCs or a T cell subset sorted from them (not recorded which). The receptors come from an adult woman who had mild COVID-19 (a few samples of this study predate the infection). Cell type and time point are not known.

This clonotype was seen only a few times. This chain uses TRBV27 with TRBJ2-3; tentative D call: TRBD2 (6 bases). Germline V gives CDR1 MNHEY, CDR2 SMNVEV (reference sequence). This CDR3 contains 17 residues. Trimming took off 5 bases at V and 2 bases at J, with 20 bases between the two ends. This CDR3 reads CASSPLGARGLTDTQYF. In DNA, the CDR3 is TGTGCCAGCAGTCCCTTGGGAGCGCGGGGTCTCACAGATACGCAGTATTTT.

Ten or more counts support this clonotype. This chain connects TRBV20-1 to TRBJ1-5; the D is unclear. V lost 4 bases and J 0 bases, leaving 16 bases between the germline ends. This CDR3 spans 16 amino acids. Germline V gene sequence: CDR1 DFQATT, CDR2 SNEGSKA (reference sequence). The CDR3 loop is CSAKSSGAYSNQPQHF. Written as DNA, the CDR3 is TGCAGTGCTAAGTCGTCTGGTGCATATAGCAATCAGCCCCAGCATTTT.

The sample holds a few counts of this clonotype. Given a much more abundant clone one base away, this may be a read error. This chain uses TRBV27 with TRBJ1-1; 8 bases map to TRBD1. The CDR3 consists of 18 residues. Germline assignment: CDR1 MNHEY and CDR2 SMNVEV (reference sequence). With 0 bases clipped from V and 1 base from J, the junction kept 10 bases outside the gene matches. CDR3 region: CASSLSLVRQGKNTEAFF. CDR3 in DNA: TGTGCCAGCAGTTTATCACTCGTTAGACAGGGGAAGAACACTGAAGCTTTCTTT.

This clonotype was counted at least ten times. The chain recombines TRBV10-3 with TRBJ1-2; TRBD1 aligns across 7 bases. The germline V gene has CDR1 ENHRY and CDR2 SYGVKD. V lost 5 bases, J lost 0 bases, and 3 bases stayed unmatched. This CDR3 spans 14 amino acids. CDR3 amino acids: CAISRDSTNYGYTF. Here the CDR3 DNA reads TGTGCCATCAGTAGGGACAGCACTAACTATGGCTACACCTTC.

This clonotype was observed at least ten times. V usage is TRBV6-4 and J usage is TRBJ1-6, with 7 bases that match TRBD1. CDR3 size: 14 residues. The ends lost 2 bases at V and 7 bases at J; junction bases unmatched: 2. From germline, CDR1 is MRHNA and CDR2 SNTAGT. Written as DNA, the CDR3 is TGTGCCAGCAGTGACGGGGGACAGAATTCACCCCTCCACTTT. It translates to CASSDGGQNSPLHF.

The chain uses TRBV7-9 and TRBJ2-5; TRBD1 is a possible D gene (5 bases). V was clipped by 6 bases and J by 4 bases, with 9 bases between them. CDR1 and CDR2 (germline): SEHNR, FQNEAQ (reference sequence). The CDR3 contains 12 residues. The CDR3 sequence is CASRPGSETQYF. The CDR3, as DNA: TGTGCCAGCAGGCCAGGGTCAGAGACCCAGTACTTC.

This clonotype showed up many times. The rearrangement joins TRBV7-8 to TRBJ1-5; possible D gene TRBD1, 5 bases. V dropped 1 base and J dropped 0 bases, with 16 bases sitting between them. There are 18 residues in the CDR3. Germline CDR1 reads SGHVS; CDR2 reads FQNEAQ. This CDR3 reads CASSLVGRGRYSNQPQHF. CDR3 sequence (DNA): TGTGCCAGCAGCTTAGTAGGTAGGGGCCGCTATAGCAATCAGCCCCAGCATTTT.

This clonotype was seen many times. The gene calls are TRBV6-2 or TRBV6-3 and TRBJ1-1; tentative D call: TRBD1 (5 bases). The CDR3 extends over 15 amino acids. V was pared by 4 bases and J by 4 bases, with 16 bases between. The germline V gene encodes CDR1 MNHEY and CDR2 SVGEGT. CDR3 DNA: TGTGCCAGCAGTTCGTTACAAGGGGAGAGCACTGAAGCTTTCTTT. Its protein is CASSSLQGESTEAFF.

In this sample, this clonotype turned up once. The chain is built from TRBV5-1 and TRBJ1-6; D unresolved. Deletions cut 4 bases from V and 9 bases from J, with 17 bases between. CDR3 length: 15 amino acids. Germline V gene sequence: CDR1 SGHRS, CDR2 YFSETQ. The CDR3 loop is CASSTGSRGSSPLHF. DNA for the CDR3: TGCGCCAGCAGCACTGGGTCCCGCGGGAGTTCACCCCTCCACTTT.

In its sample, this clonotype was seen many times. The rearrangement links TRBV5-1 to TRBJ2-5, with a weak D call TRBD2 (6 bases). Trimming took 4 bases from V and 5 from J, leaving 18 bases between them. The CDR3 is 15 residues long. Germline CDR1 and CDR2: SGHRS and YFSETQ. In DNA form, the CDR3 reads TGCGCCAGCAGCACCTTACTAGCAATAGGGGAGACCCAGTACTTC. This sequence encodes CASSTLLAIGETQYF.

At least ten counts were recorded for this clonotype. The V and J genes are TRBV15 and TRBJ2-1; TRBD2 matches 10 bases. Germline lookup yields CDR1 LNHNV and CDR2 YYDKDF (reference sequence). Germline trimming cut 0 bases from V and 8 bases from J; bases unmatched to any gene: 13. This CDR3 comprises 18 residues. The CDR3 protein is CATSRDVLLAGVWDEQFF. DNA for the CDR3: TGTGCCACCAGCAGAGATGTCCTTCTAGCGGGAGTTTGGGATGAGCAGTTCTTC.

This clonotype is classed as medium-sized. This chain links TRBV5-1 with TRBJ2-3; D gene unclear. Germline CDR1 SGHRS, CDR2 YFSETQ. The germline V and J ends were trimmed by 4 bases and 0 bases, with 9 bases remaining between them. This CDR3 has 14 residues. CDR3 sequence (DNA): TGCGCCAGCAGCCGAGATACTAGCACAGATACGCAGTATTTT. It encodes CASSRDTSTDTQYF.

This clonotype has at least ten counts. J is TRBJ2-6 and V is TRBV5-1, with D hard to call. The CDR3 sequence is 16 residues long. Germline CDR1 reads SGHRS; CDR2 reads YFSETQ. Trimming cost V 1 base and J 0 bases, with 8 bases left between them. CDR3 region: CASSLSVVSGANVLTF. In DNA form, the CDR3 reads TGCGCCAGCAGCTTGTCCGTGGTCTCTGGGGCCAACGTCCTGACTTTC. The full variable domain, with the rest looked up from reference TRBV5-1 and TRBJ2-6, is KAGVTQTPRYLIKTRGQQVTLSCSPISGHRSVSWYQQTPGQGLQFLFEYFSETQRNKGNFPGRFSGRQFSNSRSEMNVSTLELGDSALYLCASSLSVVSGANVLTFGAGSRLTVL.

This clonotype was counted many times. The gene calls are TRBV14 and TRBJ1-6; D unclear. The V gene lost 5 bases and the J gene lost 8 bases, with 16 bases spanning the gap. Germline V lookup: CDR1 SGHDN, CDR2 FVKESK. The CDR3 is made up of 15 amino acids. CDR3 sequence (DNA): TGTGCCAGCAGCTTCGGACCACCGGTGGATTCACCCCTCCACTTT. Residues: CASSFGPPVDSPLHF.

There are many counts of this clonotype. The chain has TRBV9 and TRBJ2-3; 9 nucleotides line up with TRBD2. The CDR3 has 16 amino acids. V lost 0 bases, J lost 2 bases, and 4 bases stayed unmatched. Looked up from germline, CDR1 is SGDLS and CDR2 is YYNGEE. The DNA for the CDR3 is TGTGCCAGCAGCGTAGAGGGGACTAGCTCCACAGATACGCAGTATTTT. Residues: CASSVEGTSSTDTQYF.

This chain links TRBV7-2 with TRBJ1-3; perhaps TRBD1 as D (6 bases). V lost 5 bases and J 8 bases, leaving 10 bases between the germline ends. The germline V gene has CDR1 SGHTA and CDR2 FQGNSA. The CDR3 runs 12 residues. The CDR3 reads CASSEQGHTIYF. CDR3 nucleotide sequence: TGTGCCAGCAGCGAACAGGGACACACCATATATTTT.

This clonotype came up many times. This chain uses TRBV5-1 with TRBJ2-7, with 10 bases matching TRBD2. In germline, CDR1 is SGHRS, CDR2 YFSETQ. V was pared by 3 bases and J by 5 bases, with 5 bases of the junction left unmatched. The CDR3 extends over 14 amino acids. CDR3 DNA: TGCGCCAGCAGCTCAGCTAGCGGGAGTAACGAGCAGTACTTC. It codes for CASSSASGSNEQYF.

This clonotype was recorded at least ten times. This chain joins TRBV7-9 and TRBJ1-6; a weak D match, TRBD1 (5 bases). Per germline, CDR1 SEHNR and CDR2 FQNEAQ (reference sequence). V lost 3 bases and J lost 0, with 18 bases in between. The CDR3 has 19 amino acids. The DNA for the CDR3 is TGTGCCAGCAGCTTGTGGGAATTGTCAGGGAACTCCTATAATTCACCCCTCCACTTT. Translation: CASSLWELSGNSYNSPLHF.

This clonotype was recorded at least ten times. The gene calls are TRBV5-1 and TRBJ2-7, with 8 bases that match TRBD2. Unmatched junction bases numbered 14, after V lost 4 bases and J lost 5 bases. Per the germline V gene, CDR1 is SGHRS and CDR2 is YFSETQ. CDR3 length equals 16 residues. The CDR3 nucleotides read TGCGCCAGCAGCCTACCCACCGGGGGGGGAGGTGACGAGCAGTACTTC. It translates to CASSLPTGGGGDEQYF. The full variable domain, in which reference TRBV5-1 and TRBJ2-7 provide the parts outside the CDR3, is KAGVTQTPRYLIKTRGQQVTLSCSPISGHRSVSWYQQTPGQGLQFLFEYFSETQRNKGNFPGRFSGRQFSNSRSEMNVSTLELGDSALYLCASSLPTGGGGDEQYFGPGTRLTVT.

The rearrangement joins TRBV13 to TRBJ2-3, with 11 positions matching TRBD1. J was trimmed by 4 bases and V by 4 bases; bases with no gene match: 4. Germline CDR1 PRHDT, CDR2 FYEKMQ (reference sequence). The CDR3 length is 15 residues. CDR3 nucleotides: TGTGCCAGCAGCTCCGGACAGGGGGCGTCAGATACGCAGTATTTT. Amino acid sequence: CASSSGQGASDTQYF.

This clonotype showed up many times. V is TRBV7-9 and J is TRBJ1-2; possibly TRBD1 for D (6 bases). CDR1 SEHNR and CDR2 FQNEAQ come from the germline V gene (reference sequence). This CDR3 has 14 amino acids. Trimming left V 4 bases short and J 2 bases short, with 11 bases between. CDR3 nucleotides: TGTGCCAGCAGCTCCCTACAGGGCAACTATGGCTACACCTTC. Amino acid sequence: CASSSLQGNYGYTF.

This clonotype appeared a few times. The CDR3 reads CASSQSPRAEQYF. The CDR3 nucleotides are TGTGCCAGCAGCCAATCGCCTCGGGCCGAGCAGTACTTC. The rearrangement uses TRBV3-1 and TRBJ2-7; D is ambiguous. Between the trimmed V and J ends, which lost 2 bases and 6 bases, there was a span of 11 bases. This CDR3 comprises 13 residues. The germline V gene has CDR1 LGHDT and CDR2 YNNKEL (reference sequence).

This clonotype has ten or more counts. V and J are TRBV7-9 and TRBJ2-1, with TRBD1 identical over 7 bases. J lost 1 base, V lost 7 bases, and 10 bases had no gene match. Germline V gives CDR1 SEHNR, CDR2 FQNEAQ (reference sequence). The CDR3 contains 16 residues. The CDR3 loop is CASTSGAGGSYNEQFF. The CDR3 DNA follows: TGTGCCAGCACCAGTGGGGCAGGGGGTTCCTACAATGAGCAGTTCTTC.

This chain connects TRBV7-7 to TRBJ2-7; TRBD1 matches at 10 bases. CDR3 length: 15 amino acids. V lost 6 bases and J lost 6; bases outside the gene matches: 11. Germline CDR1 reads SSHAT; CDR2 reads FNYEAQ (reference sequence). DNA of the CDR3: TGTGCCAGCAGTCAGACAGGGGGCGCGACCAGCGAGCAGTACTTC. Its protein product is CASSQTGGATSEQYF.

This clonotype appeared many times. The CDR3 nucleotides are TGTGCCTGGAATCCCGGGACAGGGTACAATGAGCAGTTCTTC. Its protein product is CAWNPGTGYNEQFF. This chain connects TRBV30 to TRBJ2-1, with 9 bases matching TRBD1. V was clipped by 4 bases and J by 4 bases; unmatched bases: 5. CDR1 is GTSNPN, CDR2 SVGIG, per germline (reference sequence). The CDR3 has 14 amino acids.

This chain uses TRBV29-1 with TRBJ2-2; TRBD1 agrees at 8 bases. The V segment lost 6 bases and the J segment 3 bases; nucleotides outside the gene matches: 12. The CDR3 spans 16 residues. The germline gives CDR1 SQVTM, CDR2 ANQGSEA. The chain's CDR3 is CSVRHVTGGDTGELFF. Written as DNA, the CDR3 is TGCAGCGTACGACACGTAACAGGGGGTGACACCGGGGAGCTGTTTTTT.

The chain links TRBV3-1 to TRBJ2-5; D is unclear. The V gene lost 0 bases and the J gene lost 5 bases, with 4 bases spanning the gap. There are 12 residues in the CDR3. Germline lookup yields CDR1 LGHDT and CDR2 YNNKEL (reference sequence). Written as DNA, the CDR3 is TGTGCCAGCAGCCAAGACTTCGAGACCCAGTACTTC. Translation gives CASSQDFETQYF.

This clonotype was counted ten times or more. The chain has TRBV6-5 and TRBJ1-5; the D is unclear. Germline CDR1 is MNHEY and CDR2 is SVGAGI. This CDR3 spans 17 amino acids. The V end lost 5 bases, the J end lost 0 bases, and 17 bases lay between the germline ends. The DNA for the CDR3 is TGTGCCAGCAGTCCGCGGATCGGTGGTTATAGCAATCAGCCCCAGCATTTT. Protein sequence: CASSPRIGGYSNQPQHF.